The present T cell receptor (beta chain) was sequenced within a study of blood T cell repertoires in COVID-19. The CDR3 is 15 amino acids. CDR1 and CDR2 from the germline V gene are KGHSH and LQKENI. Trimming shortened V by 3 bases and J by 2 bases, and 13 bases separated the two germline ends. Profiled with immunoSEQ multiplex PCR; TCRdb holds only in-frame clones, not every one. Of over 200,000 clones listed, 83% are singletons. Sequencing was performed on peripheral blood. This sequence joins TRBV18 and TRBJ1-1; a weak D match, TRBD1 (6 bases). The receptor was isolated from a woman aged 25 to 39 with COVID-19, enrolled during active disease. CDR3: CASSPRTDRNTEAFF. CDR3 sequence (DNA): TGTGCCAGCTCACCCCGGACAGATAGAAACACTGAAGCTTTCTTT.